This T cell receptor beta chain stems from a study of T cells in Graves' hyperthyroidism and ophthalmopathy. Findings and limits, study-wide: A model using 13 V-J features told ophthalmopathy apart from stable hyperthyroidism. Clonotypes that were expanded in thyroid above 0.001 mostly appeared in blood too.

Germline CDR1 and CDR2: DFQATT and SNEGSKA (reference sequence). V shed 5 bases and J shed 4 bases, with 11 bases lying between them. The CDR3 spans 12 residues. Amplified TCR beta CDR3 regions derived from RNA transcripts. The HTBI set primed first-round TCR CDR3 RT-PCR. MiXCR, applied by TCRdb to the multiplex PCR reads, yields one record per CDR3 protein. This sample has over 650,000 distinct CDR3 sequences, with nearly 45% found just once. This clonotype was found a few times. Its antigen is still unknown. Not enrolled were patients with uncontrolled infection, other autoimmune disease, pregnancy or lactation. Used for diagnoses were clinical symptoms, serum thyroxine and TRAb, thyroid ultrasound and orbital computed tomography.

The source material was peripheral blood or thyroid tissue (not recorded which). This chain uses TRBV20-1 with TRBJ1-2; D call uncertain. This clonotype was obtained from an adult man with Graves' disease, either hyperthyroidism or ophthalmopathy (not recorded which). The CDR3 loop is CSASTAVYGYTF. The CDR3 nucleotides read TGCAGTGCTTCCACGGCTGTCTATGGCTACACCTTC.